This T cell receptor (beta chain) appears in the sequencing data of a study of beta chain features in type 1 diabetes. Since all of the isolated RNA was reverse transcribed, expressed TCRB transcripts were what got sequenced. Using immunoSEQ multiplex PCR, the repertoire was profiled, and TCRdb retains in-frame clones only, with some absent. The profile shows hundreds of thousands of clones, 13% of them singletons. Notes on this clone: Its target is not known.

Germline CDR1 and CDR2: SGDLS and YYNGEE. V was pared by 0 bases and J by 6 bases, with 19 bases between. CDR3 size: 16 residues. Study results and caveats: Shortening of TCRB CDR3s, moderate but significant, appeared in all four CD4+ subsets of Type 1 diabetes patients.

The V call is TRBV9, the J call TRBJ2-7; tentatively, D is TRBD1 or TRBD2 (5 bases each). Sequencing input: naive CD4+ T cells from blood. The TCR originated in a man between 18 and 29 years old with type 1 diabetes. Here the CDR3 DNA reads TGTGCCAGCAGCGTAGGAAGGGGCAGGGAGCGTACCGAGCAGTACTTC. This sequence encodes CASSVGRGRERTEQYF.